This entry concerns a single T cell receptor beta chain. The antigen is undetermined. This sample is drawn from a study of T cells after yellow fever vaccination. It was through 5'RACE template switching that TCR cDNA was made, with a universal primer site and UMIs added. TCRdb called the 5' RACE reads again in MiXCR, with one record for every CDR3 protein. The sample includes just under 600,000 distinct CDR3 sequences, approximately 13% of them seen just once. The V end was cut by 4 bases, the J end by 1 base, with 5 bases between. Per the germline V gene, CDR1 is MNHEY and CDR2 is SVGAGI. This CDR3 is 14 amino acids long. Findings and limits, study-wide: In FACS-sorted repertoires, abundant clonotypes from the bulk population could appear as contaminants.

V gene TRBV6-5 combines with J gene TRBJ2-6; no definite D call. Sequences were derived from PBMCs, sampled on the day of the yellow fever booster vaccination. This receptor was obtained from a young man who received the YFV17D yellow fever vaccine. CDR3 DNA sequence: TGTGCCAGCAGTTCAGAGTCTGGGGCCAACGTCCTGACTTTC. It codes for CASSSESGANVLTF.